This T cell receptor (beta chain) is drawn from a study of T cell repertoires in cytomegalovirus infection. In TCRdb, the reads were re-called with MiXCR into one record per CDR3 protein. Here the sample spans around 250,000 distinct CDR3 sequences, 17% being singletons. This clonotype was counted ten times or more. Sequencing was carried out using CD8+ T cells from PBMCs. This receptor was identified in a human donor in good health (CMV status not recorded). Some clones in this sample may be carry-over from other donors' samples.

The CDR3 DNA follows: TGTGCCAGCAGTTTGGGCCCGGACAGGAAGCAGTTCTTC. It is translated as CASSLGPDRKQFF. This sequence joins TRBV12-3 or TRBV12-4 and TRBJ2-1; TRBD1 matches 7 bases. This CDR3 comprises 13 residues. The J segment lost 11 bases and the V segment lost 3 bases, leaving 7 bases of the junction unmatched.